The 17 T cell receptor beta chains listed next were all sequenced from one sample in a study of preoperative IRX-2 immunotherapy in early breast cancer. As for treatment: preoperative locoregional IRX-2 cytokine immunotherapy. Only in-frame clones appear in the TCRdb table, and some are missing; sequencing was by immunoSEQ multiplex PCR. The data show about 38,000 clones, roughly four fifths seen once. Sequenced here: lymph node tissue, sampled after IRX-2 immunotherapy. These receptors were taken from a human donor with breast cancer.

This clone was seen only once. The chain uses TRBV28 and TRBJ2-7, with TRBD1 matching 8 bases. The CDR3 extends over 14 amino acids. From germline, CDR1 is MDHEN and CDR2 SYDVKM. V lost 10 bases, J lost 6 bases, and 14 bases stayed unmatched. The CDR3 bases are TGTGCCATCTCACAGGGGGGAAGTCTCGCCGAGCAGTACTTC. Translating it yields CAISQGGSLAEQYF.

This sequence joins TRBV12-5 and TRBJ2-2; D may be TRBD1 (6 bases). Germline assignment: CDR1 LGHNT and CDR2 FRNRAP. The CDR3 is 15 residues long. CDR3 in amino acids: CASVSRGLDTGELFF. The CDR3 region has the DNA TGTGCCAGCGTATCCAGGGGCCTAGACACCGGGGAGCTGTTTTTT.

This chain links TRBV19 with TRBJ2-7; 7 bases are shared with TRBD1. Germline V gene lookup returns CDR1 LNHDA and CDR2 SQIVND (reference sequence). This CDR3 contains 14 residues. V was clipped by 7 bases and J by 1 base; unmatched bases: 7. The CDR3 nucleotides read TGTGCCAGTAAAAGGGCAGGGGGTTCCTACGAGCAGTACTTC. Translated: CASKRAGGSYEQYF.

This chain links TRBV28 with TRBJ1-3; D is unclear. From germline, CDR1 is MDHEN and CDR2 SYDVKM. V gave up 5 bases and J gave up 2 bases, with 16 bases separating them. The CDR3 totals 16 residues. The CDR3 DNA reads TGTGCCAGCAGTCCTCTCTCTGGGATAGCTGGAAACACCATATATTTT. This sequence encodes CASSPLSGIAGNTIYF. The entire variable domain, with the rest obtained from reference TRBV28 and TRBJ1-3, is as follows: DVKVTQSSRYLVKRTGEKVFLECVQDMDHENMFWYRQDPGLGLRLIYFSYDVKMKEKGDIPEGYSVSREKKERFSLILESASTNQTSMYLCASSPLSGIAGNTIYFGEGSWLTVV.

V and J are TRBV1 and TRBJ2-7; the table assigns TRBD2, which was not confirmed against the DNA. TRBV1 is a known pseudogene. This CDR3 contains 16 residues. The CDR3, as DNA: TGCGCCAGCAGCCAAGTATTGAGCGGGGTTACCTACGAGCAGTACTTC. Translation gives CASSQVLSGVTYEQYF.

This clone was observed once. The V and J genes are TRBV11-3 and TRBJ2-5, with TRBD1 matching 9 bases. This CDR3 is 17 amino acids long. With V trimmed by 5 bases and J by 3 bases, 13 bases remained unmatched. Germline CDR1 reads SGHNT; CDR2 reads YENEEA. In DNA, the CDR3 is TGTGCCAGCAGCACGCGGACAGGGGTATACCTAAAAGAGACCCAGTACTTC. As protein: CASSTRTGVYLKETQYF.

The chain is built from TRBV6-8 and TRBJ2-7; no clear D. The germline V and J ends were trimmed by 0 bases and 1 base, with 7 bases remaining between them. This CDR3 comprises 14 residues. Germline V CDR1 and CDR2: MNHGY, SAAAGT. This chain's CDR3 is CASSYSQNSYEQYF. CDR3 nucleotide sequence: TGTGCCAGCAGTTACTCCCAGAATTCCTACGAGCAGTACTTC.

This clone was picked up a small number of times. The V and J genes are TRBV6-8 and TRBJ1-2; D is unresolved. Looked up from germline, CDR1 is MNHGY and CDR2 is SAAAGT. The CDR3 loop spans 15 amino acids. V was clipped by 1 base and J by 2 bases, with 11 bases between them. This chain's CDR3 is CASSYLREANYGYTF. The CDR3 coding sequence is TGTGCCAGCAGTTACTTGAGGGAGGCAAACTATGGCTACACCTTC.

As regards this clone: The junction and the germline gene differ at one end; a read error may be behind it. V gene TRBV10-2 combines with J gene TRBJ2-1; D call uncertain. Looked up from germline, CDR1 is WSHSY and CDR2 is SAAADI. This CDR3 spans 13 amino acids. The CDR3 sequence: CASVTGSDNEQFF. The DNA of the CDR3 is TGCGCCAGCGTCACCGGCTCCGACAATGAGCAGTTCTTC.

The CDR3, as DNA: TGTGCCAGCAGCTTAGGGGCGGGGACGGGAACTGGAAACACCATATATTTT. This codes for CASSLGAGTGTGNTIYF. The V call is TRBV7-1, the J call TRBJ1-3; D is possibly TRBD1 (5 bases). TRBV7-1 is sorted into the ORF group, with uncertain function. This CDR3 spans 17 amino acids. V lost 4 bases and J lost 2, with 18 bases in between.

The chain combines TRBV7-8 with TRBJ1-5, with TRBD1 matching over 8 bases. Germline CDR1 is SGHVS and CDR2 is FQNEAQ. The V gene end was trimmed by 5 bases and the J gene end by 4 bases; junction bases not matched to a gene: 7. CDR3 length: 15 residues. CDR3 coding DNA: TGTGCCAGCAGCCCTCCAGGGGGCGGGAATCAGCCCCAGCATTTT. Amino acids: CASSPPGGGNQPQHF.

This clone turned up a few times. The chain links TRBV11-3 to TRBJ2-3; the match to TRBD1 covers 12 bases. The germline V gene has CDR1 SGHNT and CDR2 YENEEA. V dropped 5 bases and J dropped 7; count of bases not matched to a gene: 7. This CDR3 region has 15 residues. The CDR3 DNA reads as TGTGCCAGCAGCCAGGCCGGGACAGGGGGCCATACGCAGTATTTT. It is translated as CASSQAGTGGHTQYF.

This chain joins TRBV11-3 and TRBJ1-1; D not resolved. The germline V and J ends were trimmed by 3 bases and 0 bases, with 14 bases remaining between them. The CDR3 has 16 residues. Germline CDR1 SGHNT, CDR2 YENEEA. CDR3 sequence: CASSLKGGGMNTEAFF. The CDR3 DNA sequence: TGTGCCAGCAGCTTGAAGGGAGGTGGGATGAACACTGAAGCTTTCTTT. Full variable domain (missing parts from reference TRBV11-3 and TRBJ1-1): EAGVVQSPRYKIIEKKQPVAFWCNPISGHNTLYWYLQNLGQGPELLIRYENEEAVDDSQLPKDRFSAERLKGVDSTLKIQPAELGDSAVYLCASSLKGGGMNTEAFFGQGTRLTVV.

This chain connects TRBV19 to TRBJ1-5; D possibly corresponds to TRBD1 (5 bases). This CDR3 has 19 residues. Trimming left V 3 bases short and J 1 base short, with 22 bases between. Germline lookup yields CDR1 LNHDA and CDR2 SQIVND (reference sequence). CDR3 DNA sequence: TGTGCCAGTAGTATTTCAGTGAGATTTTGGCAGGGAAGCAATCAGCCCCAGCATTTT. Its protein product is CASSISVRFWQGSNQPQHF.

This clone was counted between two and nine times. The CDR3 DNA reads TGTGCCAGCAGCTCCGGACAGGCGATCTCTGGAAACACCATATATTTT. Its translation: CASSSGQAISGNTIYF. The V and J genes are TRBV11-3 and TRBJ1-3; 7 nucleotides line up with TRBD1. The CDR3 consists of 16 residues. The germline gives CDR1 SGHNT, CDR2 YENEEA. Trimming removed 4 bases from V and 0 bases from J; junction bases left unmatched: 6.

The CDR3 nucleotides read TGTGCCAGCAGCTTATGGGTCATACAGGCCCCTAACTATGGCTACACCTTC. This codes for CASSLWVIQAPNYGYTF. This chain uses TRBV11-3 with TRBJ1-2, with D tentatively TRBD1 (5 bases). The germline V gene has CDR1 SGHNT and CDR2 YENEEA. This CDR3 contains 17 residues. V lost 2 bases, J lost 0 bases, and 16 bases lay in between.

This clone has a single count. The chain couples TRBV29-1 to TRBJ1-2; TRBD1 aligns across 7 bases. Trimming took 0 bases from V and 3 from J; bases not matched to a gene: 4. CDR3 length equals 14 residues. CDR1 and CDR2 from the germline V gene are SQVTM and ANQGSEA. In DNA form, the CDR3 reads TGCAGCGTTGAAGATAACAGGGGAGACTATGGCTACACCTTC. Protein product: CSVEDNRGDYGYTF. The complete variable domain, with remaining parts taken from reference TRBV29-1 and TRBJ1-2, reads SAVISQKPSRDICQRGTSLTIQCQVDSQVTMMFWYRQQPGQSLTLIATANQGSEATYESGFVIDKFPISRPNLTFSTLTVSNMSPEDSSIYLCSVEDNRGDYGYTFGSGTRLTVV.